Below are 18 T cell receptor beta chains sequenced from a single sample in a study of cytomegalovirus exposure and HLA in healthy donors. Researchers ran the PCR with 60 Vbeta and 13 Jbeta primers. Here immunoSEQ multiplex PCR was the method, and the copy in TCRdb shows in-frame clones only, minus some. The sample carries approximately 160,000 clones, 65% to 70% recorded once. The sequenced sample was PBMCs. The receptors stem from a woman aged 18-30 years in good health and CMV-seropositive.

The chain is built from TRBV6-6 and TRBJ2-7; TRBD1 is a possible D gene (5 bases). The germline CDR1 and CDR2 sequences are MNHNY and SVGAGI (reference sequence). The V end was cut by 8 bases, the J end by 2 bases, with 16 bases between. The CDR3 is made up of 14 amino acids. The CDR3 DNA is TGTGCCAGCCTTACCCTCCAGGGCCCCTACGAGCAGTACTTC. Amino acid sequence: CASLTLQGPYEQYF.

This clone appeared many times. The V and J genes are TRBV12-2 and TRBJ2-3; whether TRBD1, the table's D call, matches the DNA was not checked. TRBV12-2 is termed a pseudogene. The CDR3 runs 14 residues. In DNA, the CDR3 is TGTGCAAGTCGCTTAGGACAGGGAAAGATTACGCAGTATTTT. It yields the protein CASRLGQGKITQYF.

The chain joins TRBV11-2 to TRBJ1-1; D uncertain. The CDR3 contains 14 residues. Trimming took 0 bases from V and 6 from J, leaving 11 bases between them. Germline assignment: CDR1 SGHAT and CDR2 FQNNGV. The CDR3 DNA reads TGTGCCAGCAGCTTAGAGGCGGTATTTTCTGAAGCTTTCTTT. Amino acids: CASSLEAVFSEAFF.

The gene calls are TRBV7-8 and TRBJ1-5; tentative D call: TRBD1 (5 bases). Trimming took off 6 bases at V and 2 bases at J, with 8 bases between the two ends. The CDR3 is 13 amino acids. Germline V gene data show CDR1 as SGHVS and CDR2 as FQNEAQ. CDR3 DNA sequence: TGTGCCAGCAGTCCGACAGGCAATCAGCCCCAGCATTTT. Translated: CASSPTGNQPQHF.

This clone was recorded a few times. V and J are TRBV13 and TRBJ1-1, with 7 bases lining up with TRBD1. V was clipped by 5 bases and J by 3 bases; unmatched bases: 9. CDR1 is PRHDT and CDR2 is FYEKMQ in the germline V gene (reference sequence). The CDR3 is 15 amino acids. The CDR3 loop reads CASSPHRDSYTEAFF. Written as DNA, the CDR3 is TGTGCCAGCAGCCCCCACCGGGACAGTTACACTGAAGCTTTCTTT.

The chain links TRBV7-2 to TRBJ2-1; 10 positions agree with TRBD2. V trimming: 3 bases; J trimming: 4 bases; junction bases outside the gene matches: 3. Looked up from germline, CDR1 is SGHTA and CDR2 is FQGNSA. The CDR3 is made up of 15 amino acids. CDR3 nucleotide sequence: TGTGCCAGCAGCTTGGATAGCGGGGGGTACAATGAGCAGTTCTTC. Translated, it gives CASSLDSGGYNEQFF.

Here the CDR3 reads CASSGLAVTYEQYF. CDR3 bases: TGTGCCAGCAGCGGACTAGCGGTCACCTACGAGCAGTACTTC. The chain carries TRBV2 and TRBJ2-7; 10 bases line up with TRBD2. Unmatched junction bases numbered 4, after V lost 6 bases and J lost 2 bases. The CDR3 length is 14 residues. Germline values: CDR1 SNHLY, CDR2 FYNNEI.

This chain joins TRBV9 and TRBJ2-1; 8 bases agree with TRBD2. The J segment lost 6 bases and the V segment lost 0 bases, leaving 5 bases of the junction unmatched. Germline V gene sequence: CDR1 SGDLS, CDR2 YYNGEE. CDR3 length: 15 residues. The DNA of the CDR3 is TGTGCCAGCAGCGTAGTGGGACGGGGGGGCAATGAGCAGTTCTTC. Its translation is CASSVVGRGGNEQFF. The complete variable domain, with remaining parts taken from reference TRBV9 and TRBJ2-1, reads DSGVTQTPKHLITATGQRVTLRCSPRSGDLSVYWYQQSLDQGLQFLIQYYNGEERAKGNILERFSAQQFPDLHSELNLSSLELGDSALYFCASSVVGRGGNEQFFGPGTRLTVL.

The chain carries TRBV7-8 and TRBJ1-4, with a possible D match to TRBD1 (5 bases). Germline lookup yields CDR1 SGHVS and CDR2 FQNEAQ. The CDR3 spans 17 residues. V shed 5 bases and J shed 5 bases, with 21 bases lying between them. The CDR3 reads CASSPGGVLRRNEKLFF. CDR3 coding DNA: TGTGCCAGCAGCCCCGGGGGTGTCCTGAGGCGGAATGAAAAACTGTTTTTT.

V and J are TRBV18 and TRBJ2-7; tentative D call: TRBD1 (6 bases). CDR3 size: 18 residues. CDR1 and CDR2 from the germline V gene are KGHSH and LQKENI. With 4 bases removed from V and 0 bases from J, the gap between germline ends came to 22 bases. The CDR3: CASSLESGGSRSSYEQYF. CDR3 DNA: TGTGCCAGCTCACTGGAGTCTGGGGGCTCTAGGAGCTCCTACGAGCAGTACTTC.

This chain links TRBV2 with TRBJ2-1, with no clear D. Germline V gene sequence: CDR1 SNHLY, CDR2 FYNNEI. The length of the CDR3 is 14 residues. The ends were cut back, 5 bases at V and 0 bases at J, with 8 bases in the middle. CDR3 sequence reads: CASSLTVSYNEQFF. The CDR3, as DNA: TGTGCCAGCAGTTTAACTGTCTCCTACAATGAGCAGTTCTTC.

The chain joins TRBV11-2 to TRBJ2-7, with D possibly being TRBD2 (6 bases). The V and J ends lost 5 bases and 0 bases respectively, with 14 bases between them. Germline lookup yields CDR1 SGHAT and CDR2 FQNNGV. CDR3 length: 15 residues. The CDR3 nucleotides read TGTGCCAGCAGCCCAGAAGCGGGCCCCTCCTACGAGCAGTACTTC. Amino acids: CASSPEAGPSYEQYF.

V usage is TRBV10-2 and J usage is TRBJ1-2; the D is unclear. The V gene lost 3 bases and the J gene lost 4 bases, with 3 bases spanning the gap. The CDR3 extends over 11 amino acids. Germline V gene sequence: CDR1 WSHSY, CDR2 SAAADI. The CDR3 DNA sequence: TGCGCCAGCAGTGATAGCTATGGCTACACCTTC. It specifies CASSDSYGYTF.

On this clone: Additional DNA sequences in this sample encode the identical CDR3. The rearrangement links TRBV30 to TRBJ1-6; D is undetermined. The ends were cut back, 1 base at V and 7 bases at J, with 8 bases in the middle. Germline CDR1 GTSNPN, CDR2 SVGIG (reference sequence). CDR3 length: 13 amino acids. CDR3 in amino acids: CAWSGGRNSPLHF. Written as DNA, the CDR3 is TGTGCCTGGAGTGGTGGGAGAAATTCACCCCTCCACTTT.

In DNA form, the CDR3 reads TGTGCCATCAGTCCCCTGAGGAGAGTGGGGGCCAACGTCCTGACTTTC. Translation: CAISPLRRVGANVLTF. The chain uses TRBV10-3 and TRBJ2-6; D remains unclear. Per the germline V gene, CDR1 is ENHRY and CDR2 is SYGVKD. The V end lost 5 bases, the J end lost 4 bases, and 15 bases lay between the germline ends. This CDR3 has 16 residues.

The chain recombines TRBV5-8 with TRBJ2-1; 9 nucleotides align to TRBD1. Germline V gene data show CDR1 as SGHTS and CDR2 as YDEGEE. V trimming: 4 bases; J trimming: 9 bases; junction bases outside the gene matches: 11. The CDR3 has 15 residues. The CDR3 sequence is CASSANRGQHSEQFF. CDR3 nucleotide sequence: TGTGCCAGCAGCGCGAACAGGGGGCAACACAGTGAGCAGTTCTTC.

The V gene is TRBV28, the J gene TRBJ2-5; TRBD2 agrees at 11 bases. The J call could be wrong; TRBJ2-7 is a better fit for the DNA end. CDR3 length: 14 amino acids. From germline, CDR1 is MDHEN and CDR2 SYDVKM. CDR3 DNA: TGTGCCAGCAGTCTACTAGCGGGGGCCTACGAGCAGTACTTC. It translates to CASSLLAGAYEQYF.

The rearrangement joins TRBV7-9 to TRBJ1-2, with 9 bases matching TRBD1. V gave up 0 bases and J gave up 6 bases; unmatched junction bases: 2. The CDR3 covers 14 residues. Germline V gene sequence: CDR1 SEHNR, CDR2 FQNEAQ (reference sequence). The DNA for the CDR3 is TGTGCCAGCAGCTTAGCACAGGGGGCTGATGGCTACACCTTC. Protein product: CASSLAQGADGYTF.